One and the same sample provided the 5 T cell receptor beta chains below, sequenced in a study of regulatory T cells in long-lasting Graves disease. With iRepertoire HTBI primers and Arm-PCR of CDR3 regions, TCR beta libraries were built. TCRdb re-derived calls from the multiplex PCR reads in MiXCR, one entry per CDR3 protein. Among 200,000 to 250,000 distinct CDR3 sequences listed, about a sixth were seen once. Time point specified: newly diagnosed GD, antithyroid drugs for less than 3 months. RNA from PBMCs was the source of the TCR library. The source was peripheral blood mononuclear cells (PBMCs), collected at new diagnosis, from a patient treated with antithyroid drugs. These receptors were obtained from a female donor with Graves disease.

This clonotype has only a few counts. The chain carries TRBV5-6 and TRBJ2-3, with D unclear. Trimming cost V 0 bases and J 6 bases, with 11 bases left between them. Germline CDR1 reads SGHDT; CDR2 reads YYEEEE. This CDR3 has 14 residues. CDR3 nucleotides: TGTGCCAGCAGCTTGGTGGGCCCTGGGGATACGCAGTATTTT. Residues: CASSLVGPGDTQYF.

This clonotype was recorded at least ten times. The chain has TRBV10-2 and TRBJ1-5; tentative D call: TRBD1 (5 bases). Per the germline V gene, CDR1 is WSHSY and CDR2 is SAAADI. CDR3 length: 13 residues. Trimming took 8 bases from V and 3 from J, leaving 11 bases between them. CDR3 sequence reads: CASRLGVNQPQHF. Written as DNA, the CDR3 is TGCGCCAGCCGTTTAGGGGTCAATCAGCCCCAGCATTTT.

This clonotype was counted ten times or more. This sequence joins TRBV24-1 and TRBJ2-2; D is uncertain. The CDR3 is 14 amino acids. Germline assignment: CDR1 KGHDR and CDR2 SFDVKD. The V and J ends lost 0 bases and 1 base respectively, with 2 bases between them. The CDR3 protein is CATSDLWNTGELFF. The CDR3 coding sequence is TGTGCCACCAGTGATTTGTGGAACACCGGGGAGCTGTTTTTT.

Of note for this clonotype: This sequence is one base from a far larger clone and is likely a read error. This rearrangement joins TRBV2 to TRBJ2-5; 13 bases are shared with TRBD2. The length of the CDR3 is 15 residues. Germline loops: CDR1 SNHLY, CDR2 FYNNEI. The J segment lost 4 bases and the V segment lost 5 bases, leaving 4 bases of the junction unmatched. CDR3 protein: CASSRRLAGGETQYF. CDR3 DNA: TGTGCCAGCAGTCGTAGACTAGCGGGAGGAGAGACCCAGTACTTC. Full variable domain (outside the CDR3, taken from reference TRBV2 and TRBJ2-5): EPEVTQTPSHQVTQMGQEVILRCVPISNHLYFYWYRQILGQKVEFLVSFYNNEISEKSEIFDDQFSVERPDGSNFTLKIRSTKLEDSAMYFCASSRRLAGGETQYFGPGTRLLVL.

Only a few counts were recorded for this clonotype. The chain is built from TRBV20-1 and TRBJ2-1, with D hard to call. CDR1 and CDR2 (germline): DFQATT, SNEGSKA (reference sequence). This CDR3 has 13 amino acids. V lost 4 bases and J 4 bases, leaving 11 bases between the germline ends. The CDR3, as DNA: TGCAGTGCTACCCCCGACCCATACAATGAGCAGTTCTTC. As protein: CSATPDPYNEQFF.